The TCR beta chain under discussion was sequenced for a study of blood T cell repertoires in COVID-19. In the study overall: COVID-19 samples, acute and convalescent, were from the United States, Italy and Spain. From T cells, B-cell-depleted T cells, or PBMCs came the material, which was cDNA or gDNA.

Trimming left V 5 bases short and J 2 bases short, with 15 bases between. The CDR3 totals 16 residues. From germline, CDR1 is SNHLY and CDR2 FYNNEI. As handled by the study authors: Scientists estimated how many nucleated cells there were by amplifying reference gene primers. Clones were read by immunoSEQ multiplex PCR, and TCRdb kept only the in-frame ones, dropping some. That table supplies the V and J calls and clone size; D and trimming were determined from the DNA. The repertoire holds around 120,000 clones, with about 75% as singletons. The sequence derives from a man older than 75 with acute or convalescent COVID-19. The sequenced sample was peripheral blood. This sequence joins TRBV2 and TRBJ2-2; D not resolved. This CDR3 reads CASSPRHGSNTGELFF. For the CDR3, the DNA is TGTGCCAGCAGTCCTCGACACGGTTCTAACACCGGGGAGCTGTTTTTT.